In its sample, the clone carrying this T cell receptor (beta chain) was seen a few times. TCRdb reprocessed the 5' RACE reads via MiXCR and lists one record per CDR3 protein. The sample contains fewer than 900,000 distinct CDR3 sequences, 21% of which appear only once. The entry originates in a study of identical twins. The data also belong to a second study, concerning T cells expressing NK-cell markers. That paper adds: Dominant NKG2C+ clonotypes made up about 1.0-7.5% of CD8+ T cells in over five donors. Whether the expanded NKG2C+ T cell clones recognized HCMV remained unclear.

Specimen: PBMCs. This clonotype originated in a young woman in good health.

The chain's CDR3 is CASSPTSASNEQFF. The CDR3 coding sequence is TGCGCCAGCAGCCCGACTAGCGCTTCCAATGAGCAGTTCTTC. The V gene is TRBV5-1, the J gene TRBJ2-1; 8 bases are shared with TRBD2. The germline V gene encodes CDR1 SGHRS and CDR2 YFSETQ. The CDR3 spans 14 residues. V shed 4 bases, J shed 6 bases, and the junction held 6 bases outside the gene matches.